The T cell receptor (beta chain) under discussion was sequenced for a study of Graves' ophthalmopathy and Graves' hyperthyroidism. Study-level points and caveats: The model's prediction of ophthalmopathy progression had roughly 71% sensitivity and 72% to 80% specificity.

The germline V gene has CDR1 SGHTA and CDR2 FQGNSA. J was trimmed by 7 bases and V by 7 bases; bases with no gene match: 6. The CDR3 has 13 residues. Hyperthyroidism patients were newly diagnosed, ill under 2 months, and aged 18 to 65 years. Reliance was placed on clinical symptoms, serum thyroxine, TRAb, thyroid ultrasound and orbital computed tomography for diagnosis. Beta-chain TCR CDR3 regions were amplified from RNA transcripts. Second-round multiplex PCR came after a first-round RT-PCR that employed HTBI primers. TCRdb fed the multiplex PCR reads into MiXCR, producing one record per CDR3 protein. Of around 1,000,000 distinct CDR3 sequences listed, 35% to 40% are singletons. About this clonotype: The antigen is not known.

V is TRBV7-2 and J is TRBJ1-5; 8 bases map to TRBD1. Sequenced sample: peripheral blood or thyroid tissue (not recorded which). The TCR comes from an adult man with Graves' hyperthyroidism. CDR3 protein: CASTSGGEQPQHF. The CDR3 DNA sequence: TGTGCCAGCACCTCAGGGGGCGAACAGCCCCAGCATTTT.